A single sample gave rise to the 22 T cell receptor beta chains below, sequenced in a study of T cell repertoires in cytomegalovirus infection. TCRdb passed the reads through MiXCR, listing each CDR3 protein once. The table lists roughly 300,000 distinct CDR3 sequences, over 7.5% of them singletons. Sequencing was done on a sample of PBMCs. The origin of the receptors is a human donor in good health (CMV status not recorded). Some clones in this sample may be carry-over from other donors' samples.

This clonotype turned up a few times. The rearrangement uses TRBV28 and TRBJ2-3; 8 nucleotides line up with TRBD1. J gave up 7 bases and V 8 bases, and 11 bases lay outside the gene matches. This CDR3 is built from 14 residues. The germline CDR1 and CDR2 sequences are MDHEN and SYDVKM. The CDR3 DNA reads TGTGCCAGCGGACAGGGACTGAGTCAGTATACGCAGTATTTT. This sequence encodes CASGQGLSQYTQYF. The full variable domain, rest sourced from reference TRBV28 and TRBJ2-3, is DVKVTQSSRYLVKRTGEKVFLECVQDMDHENMFWYRQDPGLGLRLIYFSYDVKMKEKGDIPEGYSVSREKKERFSLILESASTNQTSMYLCASGQGLSQYTQYFGPGTRLTVL.

This clonotype was counted only a few times. The CDR3 region is CSARASRETQYF. The CDR3 DNA reads TGCAGTGCTAGAGCCAGTCGGGAGACCCAGTACTTC. The rearrangement uses TRBV20-1 and TRBJ2-5; D remains ambiguous. V lost 1 base, J lost 5 bases, and 8 bases lay in between. Germline V gene data show CDR1 as DFQATT and CDR2 as SNEGSKA (reference sequence). The CDR3 contains 12 residues.

The table lists this clonotype with many counts. The V and J genes are TRBV6-2 or TRBV6-3 and TRBJ2-3; a possible D gene is TRBD1 (5 bases). The CDR3 spans 17 residues. Germline CDR1 and CDR2: MNHEY and SVGEGT. V was shortened by 0 bases and J by 2 bases, with 15 bases between the two germline ends. The CDR3 DNA is TGTGCCAGCAGTTACTCGAGACTCCTGGGGCCCACAGATACGCAGTATTTT. It is translated as CASSYSRLLGPTDTQYF.

The chain carries TRBV6-2 or TRBV6-3 and TRBJ1-5, with TRBD1 matching over 10 bases. Unmatched junction bases numbered 9, after V lost 6 bases and J lost 7 bases. Germline lookup yields CDR1 MNHEY and CDR2 SVGEGT. The CDR3 runs to 15 residues. CDR3 sequence reads: CASRVTGGPEQPQHF. CDR3 DNA sequence: TGTGCCAGCAGAGTGACAGGGGGCCCTGAGCAGCCCCAGCATTTT.

This clonotype has a count of ten or more. The rearrangement joins TRBV6-1 to TRBJ2-5; D tentatively fits TRBD1 or TRBD2 (5 bases each). Germline loops: CDR1 MNHNS, CDR2 SASEGT. The CDR3 extends over 13 amino acids. Trimming cost V 6 bases and J 10 bases, with 18 bases left between them. CDR3 sequence: CASSRDGWGYQYF. CDR3 in DNA: TGTGCCAGCAGCCGGGACGGTTGGGGGTACCAGTACTTC.

This clonotype came up a few times. J is TRBJ2-1 and V is TRBV27, with TRBD2 matching over 12 bases. The CDR3 runs 14 residues. J gave up 10 bases and V 4 bases, and 5 bases lay outside the gene matches. Germline loops: CDR1 MNHEY, CDR2 SMNVEV (reference sequence). The CDR3 DNA sequence: TGTGCCAGCAGTTCCTGGACTAGCGGGAAGGAGCAGTTCTTC. It translates to CASSSWTSGKEQFF.

The CDR3 here is CASSPIPGELFF. As DNA, the CDR3 is TGTGCCAGCAGCCCCATCCCCGGGGAGCTGTTTTTT. The chain recombines TRBV6-6 with TRBJ2-2; no firm D call. The V end lost 6 bases, the J end lost 6 bases, and 8 bases lay between the germline ends. Germline CDR1 is MNHNY and CDR2 is SVGAGI (reference sequence). The CDR3 has 12 amino acids.

V usage is TRBV6-1 and J usage is TRBJ1-1; D perhaps matches TRBD1 (6 bases). CDR3 length: 17 amino acids. CDR1 and CDR2 (germline): MNHNS, SASEGT. The V gene lost 1 base and the J gene lost 4 bases, with 19 bases spanning the gap. This CDR3 reads CASSEGGWGGRGTEAFF. CDR3 DNA: TGTGCCAGCAGTGAAGGGGGGTGGGGGGGGCGAGGCACTGAAGCTTTCTTT.

The gene calls are TRBV7-6 and TRBJ2-6; D not resolved. Trimming removed 5 bases from V and 0 bases from J, with 8 bases in between. CDR1 and CDR2 (germline): SGHVS, FNYEAQ. The CDR3 is made up of 15 amino acids. The CDR3: CASSPGVSGANVLTF. The CDR3 DNA is TGTGCCAGCAGCCCTGGGGTCTCTGGGGCCAACGTCCTGACTTTC.

This clonotype was recorded many times. The chain couples TRBV7-2 to TRBJ2-7, with 7 bases that match TRBD2. With 6 bases clipped from V and 3 bases from J, the junction kept 8 bases outside the gene matches. This CDR3 comprises 14 residues. Per germline, CDR1 SGHTA and CDR2 FQGNSA. The CDR3: CASSIRGESYEQYF. CDR3 nucleotides: TGTGCCAGCAGTATTCGGGGGGAGAGCTACGAGCAGTACTTC.

With regard to this clonotype: A read error is possible here, since a much larger clone lies one base away. V usage is TRBV7-2 and J usage is TRBJ2-7, with 14 nucleotides matching TRBD2. Unmatched junction bases numbered 6, after V lost 1 base and J lost 7 bases. CDR3 size: 16 residues. Per germline, CDR1 SGHTA and CDR2 FQGNSA. The CDR3 here is CASSLGLAGGPREQYF. CDR3 sequence (DNA): TGTGCCAGCAGCTTAGGACTAGCGGGAGGGCCTAGGGAGCAGTACTTC.

The V gene is TRBV6-2 or TRBV6-3, the J gene TRBJ2-5, with TRBD2 matching over 7 bases. The CDR3 has 17 amino acids. V lost 2 bases, J lost 3 bases, and 12 bases stayed unmatched. Germline-derived CDR1 and CDR2 are MNHEY and SVGEGT. This CDR3 is CASSYQHERDAEETQYF. The DNA of the CDR3 is TGTGCCAGCAGTTACCAACACGAGCGGGACGCTGAAGAGACCCAGTACTTC.

The sample holds many counts of this clonotype. This chain uses TRBV7-2 with TRBJ1-1; 7 bases are shared with TRBD1. Germline CDR1 SGHTA, CDR2 FQGNSA. J gave up 5 bases and V 6 bases, and 6 bases lay outside the gene matches. CDR3 length: 13 residues. The CDR3 here is CASRLTGETEAFF. CDR3 DNA sequence: TGTGCCAGCAGACTTACAGGGGAGACTGAAGCTTTCTTT.

The chain has TRBV7-3 and TRBJ2-1; the match to TRBD2 covers 8 bases. V dropped 2 bases and J dropped 7; count of bases not matched to a gene: 4. The germline V gene has CDR1 SGHTA and CDR2 FQGTGA. The CDR3 is 14 residues long. The CDR3 DNA reads TGTGCCAGCAGCTTAGATGTAGCGGGAAATGAGCAGTTCTTC. Translating it yields CASSLDVAGNEQFF.

Remarks on this clonotype: Given a much more abundant clone one base away, this may be a read error. The rearrangement joins TRBV7-2 to TRBJ1-2, with TRBD1 as a possible D gene (5 bases). Trimming took 9 bases from V and 3 from J, leaving 11 bases between them. This CDR3 has 12 amino acids. CDR1 is SGHTA and CDR2 is FQGNSA in the germline V gene. CDR3 amino acids: CARATGDYGYTF. The CDR3, as DNA: TGTGCCAGAGCTACGGGGGACTATGGCTACACCTTC.

This clonotype was found many times. The chain joins TRBV7-3 to TRBJ2-7; TRBD2 matches 9 bases. V was clipped by 3 bases and J by 3 bases; unmatched bases: 9. CDR3 length equals 16 residues. Germline V lookup: CDR1 SGHTA, CDR2 FQGTGA. The chain's CDR3 is CASSFRVAGALYEQYF. In DNA form, the CDR3 reads TGTGCCAGCAGCTTCCGTGTAGCGGGGGCCCTCTACGAGCAGTACTTC.

The genes are TRBV5-4 and TRBJ1-2, with D perhaps TRBD1 (6 bases). The V end was cut by 0 bases, the J end by 8 bases, with 11 bases between. The CDR3 covers 13 residues. Germline lookup yields CDR1 SGHNT and CDR2 YYREEE (reference sequence). CDR3 in DNA: TGTGCCAGCAGCTTGGTACAGGGAGGCGGCTACACCTTC. Its protein is CASSLVQGGGYTF. Together with reference TRBV5-4 and TRBJ1-2, the CDR3 gives the full variable domain: ETGVTQSPTHLIKTRGQQVTLRCSSQSGHNTVSWYQQALGQGPQFIFQYYREEENGRGNFPPRFSGLQFPNYSSELNVNALELDDSALYLCASSLVQGGGYTFGSGTRLTVV.

The chain has TRBV5-1 and TRBJ1-1; D gene uncertain. CDR3 length: 15 amino acids. Between the trimmed V and J ends, which lost 4 bases and 1 base, there was a span of 14 bases. Germline CDR1 reads SGHRS; CDR2 reads YFSETQ. CDR3 DNA sequence: TGCGCCAGCAGCCACCTGGTGGGCTCGAACACTGAAGCTTTCTTT. Its protein product is CASSHLVGSNTEAFF.

This clonotype was found a few times. This CDR3 reads CASSQRGDTEAFF. The CDR3 DNA is TGCGCCAGCAGCCAAAGGGGGGACACTGAAGCTTTCTTT. The chain joins TRBV4-1 to TRBJ1-1, with D tentatively TRBD1 (6 bases). The CDR3 consists of 13 residues. Germline V gene sequence: CDR1 MGHRA, CDR2 YSYEKL. V was shortened by 2 bases and J by 3 bases, with 7 bases between the two germline ends.

The table lists this clonotype with a few counts. The chain employs TRBV6-1 and TRBJ2-7; D is possibly TRBD2 (7 bases). Germline assignment: CDR1 MNHNS and CDR2 SASEGT. The CDR3 has 16 amino acids. The germline V and J ends were trimmed by 0 bases and 3 bases, with 15 bases remaining between them. CDR3 in DNA: TGTGCCAGCAGTGAAGCTTTCGGCGGGGGCCTCTACGAGCAGTACTTC. It codes for CASSEAFGGGLYEQYF.

This clonotype was seen many times. The chain couples TRBV28 to TRBJ2-7; 16 nucleotides align to TRBD2. J was trimmed by 1 base and V by 2 bases; bases with no gene match: 11. The CDR3 sequence is 20 residues long. CDR1 and CDR2 from the germline V gene are MDHEN and SYDVKM. This CDR3 reads CASSLPYPGLAGGLSYEQYF. The DNA of the CDR3 is TGTGCCAGCAGTTTACCTTACCCGGGACTAGCGGGAGGGCTTTCCTACGAGCAGTACTTC. Drawing the rest from reference TRBV28 and TRBJ2-7, the complete variable domain is DVKVTQSSRYLVKRTGEKVFLECVQDMDHENMFWYRQDPGLGLRLIYFSYDVKMKEKGDIPEGYSVSREKKERFSLILESASTNQTSMYLCASSLPYPGLAGGLSYEQYFGPGTRLTVT.

Only a few counts were recorded for this clonotype. The chain has TRBV7-6 and TRBJ1-2, with a weak D call TRBD1 (5 bases). Germline CDR1 reads SGHVS; CDR2 reads FNYEAQ. V was shortened by 5 bases and J by 0 bases, with 16 bases between the two germline ends. The CDR3 is made up of 16 amino acids. CDR3 region: CASSPRPGEANYGYTF. The CDR3 nucleotides are TGTGCCAGCAGCCCCCGGCCGGGGGAGGCTAACTATGGCTACACCTTC. The variable domain in full, with the rest retrieved from reference TRBV7-6 and TRBJ1-2, is GAGVSQSPRYKVTKRGQDVALRCDPISGHVSLYWYRQALGQGPEFLTYFNYEAQQDKSGLPNDRFSAERPEGSISTLTIQRTEQRDSAMYRCASSPRPGEANYGYTFGSGTRLTVV.